This is a list of T cell receptor beta chains from one sample in a study of blood T cell repertoires in COVID-19. The method was immunoSEQ multiplex PCR; TCRdb's version includes in-frame clones alone and lacks a portion of them. The table records about 250,000 clones, about 88% of them present only once. The sequencing input was PBMCs or T cells enriched from blood (not recorded which). Receptors originate from a woman between 50 and 59 years old who had recovered from COVID-19. CDR3s include the opening cysteine and the closing phenylalanine or tryptophan. D genes are given only for firm matches. Clone size is shown for a subset of rows, as once, few, many or a class of expanded clone.

J gene,V gene,clone size,D gene,CDR3 DNA,CDR3 protein
TRBJ2-7,TRBV9,-,-,TGTGCCAGCAGCCCTAGTTCGAATCCCCGCGAGCAGTACTTC,CASSPSSNPREQYF
TRBJ1-4,TRBV3-1/TRBV3-2,-,-,TGTGCCAGCAGCCATCGACAGAATAATGAAAAACTGTTTTTT,CASSHRQNNEKLFF
TRBJ2-1,TRBV4-1,-,TRBD1,TGCGCCAGCAGCCAAGGACAGGGGGTGGGTAATGAGCAGTTCTTC,CASSQGQGVGNEQFF
TRBJ2-3,TRBV5-1,-,-,TGCGCCAGCAGCTTGACCGGGGGTAGCACAGATACGCAGTATTTT,CASSLTGGSTDTQYF
TRBJ2-1,TRBV24-1,-,TRBD2,TGTGCCACCAGTGATGGACTAGCGGGAGGTCCAAGAAACAATGAGCAGTTCTTC,CATSDGLAGGPRNNEQFF
TRBJ1-4,TRBV30,-,-,TGTGCCTGCATGGGCATTAATGAAAAACTGTTTTTT,CACMGINEKLFF
TRBJ2-5,TRBV9,few,-,TGTGCCAGCAGCCCGGGAGACAGGGGAGGGCTGAATGAAGAGACCCAGTACTTC,CASSPGDRGGLNEETQYF
TRBJ2-1,TRBV19,-,TRBD2,TGTGCCAGTAGTACACTAGCGGGAGAACTTGAGCAGTTCTTC,CASSTLAGELEQFF
TRBJ1-3,TRBV3-1/TRBV3-2,-,TRBD1,TGTGCCAGCAGCCTTGGACAGGACAGGTTTGGAAACACCATATATTTT,CASSLGQDRFGNTIYF
TRBJ2-1,TRBV6-6,few,TRBD2,TGTGCCAGCAGTGCGCGATCTAGCGGTACCTACAATGAGCAGTTCTTC,CASSARSSGTYNEQFF
TRBJ2-3,TRBV11-2,-,TRBD2,TGTGCCAGCAGCTTAGGGCTAGCGGGAGTGGGCACAGATACGCAGTATTTT,CASSLGLAGVGTDTQYF
TRBJ2-7,TRBV30,-,TRBD1,TGTGCCTGGATGGACAGGGGGTACGAGCAGTACTTC,CAWMDRGYEQYF
TRBJ2-5,TRBV11-2,once,-,TGTGCCAGCAGCTTGGGAGTTATCGGCCAAGAGACCCAGTACTTC,CASSLGVIGQETQYF
TRBJ2-5,TRBV30,-,TRBD2,TGTGCCTGGAGCGGACTAGCGGGAGGGCCGGAGACCCAGTACTTC,CAWSGLAGGPETQYF
TRBJ2-1,TRBV30,-,TRBD2,TGTGCCTGGAGAGGACTAGCTTCTGAGCAGTTCTTC,CAWRGLASEQFF
TRBJ2-3,TRBV5-4,-,-,TGTGCCAGCAGGCGCGGAGTTGCAGATACGCAGTATTTT,CASRRGVADTQYF
TRBJ2-7,TRBV7-9,-,TRBD2,TGTGCCAGCAGCTTAAGGGGTAGCGGGAACTACGAGCAGTACTTC,CASSLRGSGNYEQYF
TRBJ2-2,TRBV20-1,few,TRBD1,TGCAGTGCTAGTGGTGGGACAGGGGTATTAGCCGGGGAGCTGTTTTTT,CSASGGTGVLAGELFF
TRBJ2-7,TRBV14,-,TRBD2,TGTGCCAGCAGCCAAGATTTACTAGCGGGAGTCTACGAGCAGTACTTC,CASSQDLLAGVYEQYF
TRBJ2-7,TRBV5-4,few,TRBD2,TGTGCCAGCAGGCCAACTAGCGGGAGTACGAACGAGCAGTACTTC,CASRPTSGSTNEQYF
TRBJ1-1,TRBV19,-,-,TGTGCCAGTACCAAAGGGGGAGGGGGGAACACTGAAGCTTTCTTT,CASTKGGGGNTEAFF
TRBJ1-2,TRBV15,-,-,TGTGCCACCAGCAGAGGGACACGAAACCACGGGCCCTTC,CATSRGTRNHGPF
TRBJ2-7,TRBV28,-,TRBD2,TGTGCCAGCAGTCCGGGACTAGCCTCCTTGTACGAGCAGTACTTC,CASSPGLASLYEQYF
TRBJ1-5,TRBV2,-,TRBD1,TGTGCCAGCAGGGGACAGGGGAACAATCAGCCCCAGCATTTT,CASRGQGNNQPQHF
TRBJ1-5,TRBV3-1/TRBV3-2,-,TRBD1,TGTGCCAGCAGCCGGACAGGGGGACAGCCCCAGCATTTT,CASSRTGGQPQHF
TRBJ2-7,TRBV5-1,once,-,TGCGCCAGCAGCTTCGACCCAATGATCAGACAAGCGGAGGAGCAGTACTTC,CASSFDPMIRQAEEQYF
TRBJ1-2,TRBV4-1,-,-,TGCGCCAGCAGCCAACCCCTCCCGGATCCGGAGTATGGCTACACCTTC,CASSQPLPDPEYGYTF
TRBJ2-7,TRBV2,-,-,TGTGCCAGCGGCCGGGAATACGAGCAGTACTTC,CASGREYEQYF
TRBJ2-2,TRBV4-3,few,-,TGCGCCAGCAGCCAAGAGGGGTCCGGGGGGCGCAGGACCGGGGAGCTGTTTTTT,CASSQEGSGGRRTGELFF
TRBJ2-3,TRBV6-5,-,-,TGTGCCAGCAGACAAAGCACAGATACGCAGTATTTT,CASRQSTDTQYF
TRBJ1-2,TRBV16,-,TRBD1,TGTGCCAGCAGCGACCTAGTCTCGACAGGGAGCTATGGCTACACCTTC,CASSDLVSTGSYGYTF
TRBJ1-2,TRBV6-5,-,TRBD1,TGTGCCACGCGACAGGGGGCAGAAGGCTACACCTTC,CATRQGAEGYTF
TRBJ2-5,TRBV2,-,-,TGTGCCAGCAGGGCAGGGGCCTCCGCGGAGACCCAGTACTTC,CASRAGASAETQYF
TRBJ1-4,TRBV28,-,TRBD1,TGTGCCAGCAGTTTTACACAGGGGAATGAAAAACTGTTTTTT,CASSFTQGNEKLFF
TRBJ1-2,TRBV5-4,-,-,TGTGCCAGCAGCTTGGAGGGCAACAGGGCCTATGGCTACACCTTC,CASSLEGNRAYGYTF
TRBJ1-3,TRBV24-1,-,TRBD1,TGTGCCACCAGTGACCCAGGACAGGGAAGAAACACCATATATTTT,CATSDPGQGRNTIYF
TRBJ1-1,TRBV3-1/TRBV3-2,-,-,TGTGCCAGCAGCCAAGATCGGTCAGGGGCTGACACTGAAGCTTTCTTT,CASSQDRSGADTEAFF
TRBJ1-1,TRBV19,few,TRBD1,TGTGCCAGTAGTATAAGGGACAGAAACACTGAAGCTTTCTTT,CASSIRDRNTEAFF
TRBJ1-4,TRBV29-1,few,-,TGCAGCGTCCAGGGAGGCCCTAATGAAAAACTGTTTTTT,CSVQGGPNEKLFF
TRBJ2-1,TRBV6-2/TRBV6-3,-,TRBD2,TGTGCCAGCAGTTACTCGAAGGTGACTAGCGGGGAGCAGTTCTTC,CASSYSKVTSGEQFF
TRBJ1-6,TRBV30,-,TRBD1,TGTGCCTGGCACCGGGACAGAGGCTCACCCCTCCACTTT,CAWHRDRGSPLHF
TRBJ2-7,TRBV6-5,-,TRBD1,TGTGCCAGCAGTTTGCGTGACAGGGCAGACTACGAGCAGTACTTC,CASSLRDRADYEQYF
TRBJ2-1,TRBV2,-,TRBD1,TGTGCCAGCGGACGGGACAGCACTAGAAATGAGCAGTTCTTC,CASGRDSTRNEQFF